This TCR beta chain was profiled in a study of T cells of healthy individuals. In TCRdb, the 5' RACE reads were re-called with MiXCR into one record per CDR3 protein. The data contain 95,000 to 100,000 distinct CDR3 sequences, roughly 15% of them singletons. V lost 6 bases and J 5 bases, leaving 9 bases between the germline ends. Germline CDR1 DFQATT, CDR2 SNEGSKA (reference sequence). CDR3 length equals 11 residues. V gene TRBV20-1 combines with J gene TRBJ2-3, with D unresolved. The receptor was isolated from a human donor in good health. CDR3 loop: CSAPQEDTQYF. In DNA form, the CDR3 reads TGCAGTGCCCCCCAGGAAGATACGCAGTATTTT.